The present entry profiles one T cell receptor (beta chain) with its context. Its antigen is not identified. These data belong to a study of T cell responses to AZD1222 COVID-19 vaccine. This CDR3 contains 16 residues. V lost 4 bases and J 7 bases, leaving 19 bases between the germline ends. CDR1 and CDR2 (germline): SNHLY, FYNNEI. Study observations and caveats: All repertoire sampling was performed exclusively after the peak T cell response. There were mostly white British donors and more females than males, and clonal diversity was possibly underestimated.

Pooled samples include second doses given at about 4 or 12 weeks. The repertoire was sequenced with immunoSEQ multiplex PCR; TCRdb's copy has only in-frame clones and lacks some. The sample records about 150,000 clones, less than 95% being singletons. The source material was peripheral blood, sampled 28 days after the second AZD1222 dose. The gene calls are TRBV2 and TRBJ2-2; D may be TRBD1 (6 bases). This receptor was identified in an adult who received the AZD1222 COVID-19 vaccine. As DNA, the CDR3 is TGTGCCAGCAGTGTAAACAGGGTGGGGCGGAGCGGGGAGCTGTTTTTT. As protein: CASSVNRVGRSGELFF.